This T cell receptor (beta chain) was obtained from a study of blood T cell repertoires in COVID-19. Whole-study context: Specimens from acute and convalescent COVID-19 originated in the United States, Italy and Spain.

The germline gives CDR1 SGDLS, CDR2 YYNGEE. The CDR3 runs 19 residues. Between the trimmed V and J ends, which lost 0 bases and 3 bases, there was a span of 25 bases. Sequencing was performed with immunoSEQ multiplex PCR; in TCRdb, only in-frame clones are kept and a portion is missing. The sample holds 200,000 or so clones, 80% to 95% seen once. Seattle's cohort entered during active infection and was followed longitudinally. This clone was observed a single time. J is TRBJ2-7 and V is TRBV9; D gene uncertain. The sequenced sample was peripheral blood. The receptor's source is a man aged 55-75 years with COVID-19, enrolled during active disease. In DNA, the CDR3 is TGTGCCAGCAGCGTAGGAAGTCACGGCTGGCAGGATCCTATCTACGAGCAGTACTTC. This gives the protein CASSVGSHGWQDPIYEQYF. The whole variable domain, filled in from reference TRBV9 and TRBJ2-7, reads DSGVTQTPKHLITATGQRVTLRCSPRSGDLSVYWYQQSLDQGLQFLIQYYNGEERAKGNILERFSAQQFPDLHSELNLSSLELGDSALYFCASSVGSHGWQDPIYEQYFGPGTRLTVT.